This T cell receptor (beta chain) is drawn from a study of T cells expressing NK-cell markers. For the study at large: Cells sorted as CD3+CD56+NKG2C+, CD3+CD56+NKG2C- and CD3+CD56-NKG2C+ T cells supplied the TCR beta repertoires. Just one sequenced donor of eight was HCMV-seronegative, while seven were seropositive. Points from the study as a whole: These same clonotypes (in several donors) also led the CD3+CD56-NKG2C+ fraction.

No DNA is given; TCRdb re-called the 5' RACE reads and lists each CDR3 protein once. The listing records roughly 280,000 distinct CDR3 sequences. In regard to this clonotype: What it recognizes is unknown.

Germline lookup yields CDR1 MGHDK and CDR2 SYGVNS. The CDR3 spans 16 residues. The material sequenced was blood T cells: a sorted CD56 or NKG2C T cell subset, CD4+ or CD8+ T cells, or bulk PBMC T cells (not recorded which). The chain has TRBV25-1 and TRBJ2-1; TCRdb indicates TRBD1, and absent DNA this call remains unverified. The origin of this receptor is a man aged 18 to 30 in good health. CDR3 residues: CASTPEWTSSYNEQFF.